This entry is about one T cell receptor beta chain. This specimen comes from a study of blood T cell repertoires in COVID-19. Study in general: Researchers got acute and convalescent COVID-19 samples from the United States, Italy and Spain.

Assay used: immunoSEQ multiplex PCR; TCRdb lists only in-frame clones, some missing. The table includes 220,000 or so clones, roughly four fifths detected once. The J segment lost 7 bases and the V segment lost 6 bases, leaving 26 bases of the junction unmatched. The CDR3 loop spans 20 amino acids. Per the germline V gene, CDR1 is MNHEY and CDR2 is SVGEGT. This chain connects TRBV6-2 or TRBV6-3 to TRBJ1-1; TRBD1 matches at 10 bases. Sequenced material: peripheral blood. This sequence originates from a woman of 80 years or more with acute or convalescent COVID-19. The CDR3 DNA reads as TGTGCCAGCAGCGCTGTTTTCTTATGGGGGACAGGGGAGTGTCGGATTGAAGCTTTCTTT. Translating it yields CASSAVFLWGTGECRIEAFF.